This T cell receptor beta chain was captured in a study of shared clonotypes between healthy human individuals. Study background: The donors, a couple of women and a few men, were aged 18 to 49. Whole-study results and caveats: The researchers took only blood, and tissue repertoires probably look different.

CD8 cells regarded as naive lacked CD45RO, were positively chosen for CCR7, and omitted terminally differentiated effector memory CD45RA+ cells. Only Caucasian adults living in Nashville, Tennessee served as donors. A word on this clone: Antigen unknown.

Sorted-subset replicate PCR reactions were performed with about 210 ng DNA, corresponding to tens of thousands of T cell genomes. The protocol was immunoSEQ multiplex PCR, while the TCRdb copy is restricted to in-frame clones and leaves out a portion. The data show over 2 million clones, with just under 95% seen just once and 1% to 1.3% held by the top ten. The length of the CDR3 is 14 residues. Germline values: CDR1 MNHEY, CDR2 SMNVEV (reference sequence). V shed 4 bases and J shed 4 bases, with 13 bases lying between them. V usage is TRBV27 and J usage is TRBJ1-1; D might be TRBD1 (5 bases). The sequence derives from a man between 18 and 29 years old in good health. Sequencing used naive CD8+ T cells sorted from blood. The CDR3 sequence: CASSWGGKGTEAFF. The CDR3 bases are TGTGCCAGCAGTTGGGGGGGGAAGGGCACTGAAGCTTTCTTT.